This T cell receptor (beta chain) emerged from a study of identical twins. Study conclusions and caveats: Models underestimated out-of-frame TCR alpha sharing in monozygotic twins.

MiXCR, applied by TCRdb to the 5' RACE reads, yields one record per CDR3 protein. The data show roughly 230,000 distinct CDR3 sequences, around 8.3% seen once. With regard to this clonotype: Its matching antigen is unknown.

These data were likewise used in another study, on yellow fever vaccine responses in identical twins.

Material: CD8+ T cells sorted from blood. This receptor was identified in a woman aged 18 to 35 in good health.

The CDR3 nucleotides read TGTGCCAGCAGCCACCCCAGCGGGGCTAACAATGAGCAGTTCTTC. The encoded protein is CASSHPSGANNEQFF. J is TRBJ2-1 and V is TRBV7-9; 7 nucleotides match TRBD2. CDR1 SEHNR and CDR2 FQNEAQ come from the germline V gene (reference sequence). The CDR3 spans 15 residues. V was pared by 5 bases and J by 5 bases, with 9 bases of the junction left unmatched.